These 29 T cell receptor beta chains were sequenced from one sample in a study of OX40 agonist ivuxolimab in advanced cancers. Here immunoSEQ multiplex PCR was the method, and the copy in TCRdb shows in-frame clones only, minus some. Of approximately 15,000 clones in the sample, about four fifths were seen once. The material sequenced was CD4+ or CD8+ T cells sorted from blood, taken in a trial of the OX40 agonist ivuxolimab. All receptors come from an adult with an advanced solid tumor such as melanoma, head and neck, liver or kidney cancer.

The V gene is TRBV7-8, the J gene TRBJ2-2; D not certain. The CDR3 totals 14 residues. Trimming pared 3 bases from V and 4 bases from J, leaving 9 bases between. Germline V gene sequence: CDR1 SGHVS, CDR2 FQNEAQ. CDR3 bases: TGTGCCAGCAGCTTCGGTAGGACCACCGGGGAGCTGTTTTTT. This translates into CASSFGRTTGELFF.

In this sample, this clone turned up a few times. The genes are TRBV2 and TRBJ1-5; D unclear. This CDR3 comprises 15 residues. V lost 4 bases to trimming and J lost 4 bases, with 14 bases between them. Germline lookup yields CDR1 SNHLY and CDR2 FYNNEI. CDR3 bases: TGTGCCAGCAGTGGAGGGCCCCTGTCAAATCAGCCCCAGCATTTT. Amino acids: CASSGGPLSNQPQHF. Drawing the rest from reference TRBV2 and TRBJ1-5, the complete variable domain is EPEVTQTPSHQVTQMGQEVILRCVPISNHLYFYWYRQILGQKVEFLVSFYNNEISEKSEIFDDQFSVERPDGSNFTLKIRSTKLEDSAMYFCASSGGPLSNQPQHFGDGTRLSIL.

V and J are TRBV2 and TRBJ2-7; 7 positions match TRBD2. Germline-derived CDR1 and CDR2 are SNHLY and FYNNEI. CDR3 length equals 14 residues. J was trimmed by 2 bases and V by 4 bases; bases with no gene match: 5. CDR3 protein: CASSGGGSAYEQYF. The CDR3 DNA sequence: TGTGCCAGCAGTGGGGGGGGTAGTGCCTACGAGCAGTACTTC.

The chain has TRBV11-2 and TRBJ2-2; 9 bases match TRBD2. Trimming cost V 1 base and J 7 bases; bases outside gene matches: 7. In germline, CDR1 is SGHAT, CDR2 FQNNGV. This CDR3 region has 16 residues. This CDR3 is CASSLVVAGDSGELFF. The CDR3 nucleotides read TGTGCCAGCAGCTTAGTCGTAGCGGGAGACAGCGGGGAGCTGTTTTTT.

CDR3 bases: TGTGCCAGCAGCTTAATAACAGGGCCGGTCCACGAGCAGTACTTC. Its protein is CASSLITGPVHEQYF. This rearrangement joins TRBV7-9 to TRBJ2-7, with D possibly TRBD1 on 6 matching bases. The CDR3 has 15 amino acids. The V and J ends lost 2 bases and 5 bases respectively, with 16 bases between them. Per germline, CDR1 SEHNR and CDR2 FQNEAQ (reference sequence).

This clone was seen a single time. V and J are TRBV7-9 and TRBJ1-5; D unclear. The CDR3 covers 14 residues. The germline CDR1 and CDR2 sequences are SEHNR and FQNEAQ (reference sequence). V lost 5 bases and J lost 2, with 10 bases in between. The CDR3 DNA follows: TGTGCCAGCAGCCCTGGATCTGGCAATCAGCCCCAGCATTTT. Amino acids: CASSPGSGNQPQHF.

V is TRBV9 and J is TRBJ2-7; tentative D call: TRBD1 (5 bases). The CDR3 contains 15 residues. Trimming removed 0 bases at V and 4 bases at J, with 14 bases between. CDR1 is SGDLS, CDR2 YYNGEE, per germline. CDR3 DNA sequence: TGTGCCAGCAGCGTAGAAGGACACCCAAGTTACGAGCAGTACTTC. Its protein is CASSVEGHPSYEQYF. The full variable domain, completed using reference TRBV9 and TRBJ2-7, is DSGVTQTPKHLITATGQRVTLRCSPRSGDLSVYWYQQSLDQGLQFLIQYYNGEERAKGNILERFSAQQFPDLHSELNLSSLELGDSALYFCASSVEGHPSYEQYFGPGTRLTVT.

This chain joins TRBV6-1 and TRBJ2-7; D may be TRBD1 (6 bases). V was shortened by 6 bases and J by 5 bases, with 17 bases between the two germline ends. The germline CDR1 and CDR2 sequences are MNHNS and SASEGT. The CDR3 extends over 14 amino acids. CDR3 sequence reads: CASSLGTPTDEQYF. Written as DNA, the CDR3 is TGTGCCAGCAGCCTCGGGACACCTACGGACGAGCAGTACTTC.

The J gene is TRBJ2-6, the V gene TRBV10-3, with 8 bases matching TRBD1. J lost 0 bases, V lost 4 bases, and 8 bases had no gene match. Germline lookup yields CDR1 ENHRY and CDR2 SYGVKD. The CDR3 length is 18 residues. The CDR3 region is CAISASGQGLSGANVLTF. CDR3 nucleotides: TGTGCCATCAGTGCATCAGGACAGGGCCTCTCTGGGGCCAACGTCCTGACTTTC.

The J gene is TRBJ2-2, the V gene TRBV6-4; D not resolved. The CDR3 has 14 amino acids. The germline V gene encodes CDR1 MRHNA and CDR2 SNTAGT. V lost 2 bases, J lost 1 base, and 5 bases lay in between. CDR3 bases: TGTGCCAGCAGTGACGGGTGGAACACCGGGGAGCTGTTTTTT. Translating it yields CASSDGWNTGELFF.

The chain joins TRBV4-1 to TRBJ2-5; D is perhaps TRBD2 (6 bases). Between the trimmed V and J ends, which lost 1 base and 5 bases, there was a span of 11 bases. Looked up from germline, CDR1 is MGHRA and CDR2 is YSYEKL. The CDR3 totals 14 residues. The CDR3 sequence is CASSQGLGGETQYF. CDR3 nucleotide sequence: TGCGCCAGCAGCCAAGGTCTAGGAGGGGAGACCCAGTACTTC.

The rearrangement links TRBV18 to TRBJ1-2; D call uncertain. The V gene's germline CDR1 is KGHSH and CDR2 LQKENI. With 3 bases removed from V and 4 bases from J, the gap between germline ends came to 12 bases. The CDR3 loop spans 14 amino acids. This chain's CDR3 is CASSPQTDVYGYTF. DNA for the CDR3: TGTGCCAGCTCACCGCAGACGGATGTCTATGGCTACACCTTC. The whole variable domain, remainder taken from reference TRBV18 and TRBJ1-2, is NAGVMQNPRHLVRRRGQEARLRCSPMKGHSHVYWYRQLPEEGLKFMVYLQKENIIDESGMPKERFSAEFPKEGPSILRIQQVVRGDSAAYFCASSPQTDVYGYTFGSGTRLTVV.

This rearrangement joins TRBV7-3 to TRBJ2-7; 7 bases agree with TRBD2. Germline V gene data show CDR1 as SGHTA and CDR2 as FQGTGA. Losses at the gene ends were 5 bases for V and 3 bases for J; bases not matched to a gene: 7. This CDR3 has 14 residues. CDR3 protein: CASSQYGGYYEQYF. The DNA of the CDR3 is TGTGCCAGCAGCCAATACGGGGGGTACTACGAGCAGTACTTC.

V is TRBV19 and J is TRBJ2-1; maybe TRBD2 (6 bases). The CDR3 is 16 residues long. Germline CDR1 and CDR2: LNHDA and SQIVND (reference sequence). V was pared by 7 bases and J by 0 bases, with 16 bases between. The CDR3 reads CASNRRGGLSYNEQFF. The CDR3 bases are TGTGCCAGTAATCGGAGGGGAGGTCTCTCCTACAATGAGCAGTTCTTC.

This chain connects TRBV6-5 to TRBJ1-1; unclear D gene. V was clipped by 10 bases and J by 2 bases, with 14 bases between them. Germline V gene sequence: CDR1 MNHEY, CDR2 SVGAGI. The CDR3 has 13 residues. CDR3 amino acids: CATEKAVNTEAFF. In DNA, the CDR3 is TGTGCCACCGAGAAGGCAGTAAACACTGAAGCTTTCTTT.

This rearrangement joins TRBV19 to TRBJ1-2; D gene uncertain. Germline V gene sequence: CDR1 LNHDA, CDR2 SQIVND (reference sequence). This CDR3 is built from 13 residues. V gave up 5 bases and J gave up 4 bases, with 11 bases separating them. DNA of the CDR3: TGTGCCAGTAGTTTTAAACGGAGCTATGGCTACACCTTC. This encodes CASSFKRSYGYTF.

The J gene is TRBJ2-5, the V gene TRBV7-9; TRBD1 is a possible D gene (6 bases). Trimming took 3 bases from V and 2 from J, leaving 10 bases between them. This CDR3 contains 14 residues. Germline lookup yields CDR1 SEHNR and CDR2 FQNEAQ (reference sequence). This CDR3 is CASSFGQPQETQYF. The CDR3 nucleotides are TGTGCCAGCAGCTTCGGACAGCCGCAAGAGACCCAGTACTTC.

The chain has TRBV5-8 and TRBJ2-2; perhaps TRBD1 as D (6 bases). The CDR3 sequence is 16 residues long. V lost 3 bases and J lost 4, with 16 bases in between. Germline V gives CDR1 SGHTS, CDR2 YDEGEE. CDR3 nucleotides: TGTGCCAGCAGCTCCCACAGGGTCATGTTCACCGGGGAGCTGTTTTTT. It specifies CASSSHRVMFTGELFF.

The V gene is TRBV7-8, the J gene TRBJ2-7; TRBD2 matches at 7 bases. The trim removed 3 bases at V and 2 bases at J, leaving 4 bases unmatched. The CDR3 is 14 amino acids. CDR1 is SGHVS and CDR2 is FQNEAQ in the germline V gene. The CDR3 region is CASSFSGVPYEQYF. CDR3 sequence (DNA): TGTGCCAGCAGCTTCAGCGGGGTCCCCTACGAGCAGTACTTC.

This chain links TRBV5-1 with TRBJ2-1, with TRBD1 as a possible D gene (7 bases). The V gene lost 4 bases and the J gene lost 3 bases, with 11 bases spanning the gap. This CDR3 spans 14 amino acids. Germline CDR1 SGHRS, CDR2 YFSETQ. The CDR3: CASSGQGGYNEQFF. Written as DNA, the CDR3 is TGCGCCAGCAGCGGTCAGGGGGGCTACAATGAGCAGTTCTTC. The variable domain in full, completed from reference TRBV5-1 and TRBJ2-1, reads KAGVTQTPRYLIKTRGQQVTLSCSPISGHRSVSWYQQTPGQGLQFLFEYFSETQRNKGNFPGRFSGRQFSNSRSEMNVSTLELGDSALYLCASSGQGGYNEQFFGPGTRLTVL.

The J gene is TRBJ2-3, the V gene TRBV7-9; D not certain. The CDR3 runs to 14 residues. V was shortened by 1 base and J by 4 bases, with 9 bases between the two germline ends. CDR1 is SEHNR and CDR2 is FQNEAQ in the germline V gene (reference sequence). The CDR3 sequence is CASSLEIGADTQYF. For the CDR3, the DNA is TGTGCCAGCAGCTTAGAGATTGGAGCAGATACGCAGTATTTT.

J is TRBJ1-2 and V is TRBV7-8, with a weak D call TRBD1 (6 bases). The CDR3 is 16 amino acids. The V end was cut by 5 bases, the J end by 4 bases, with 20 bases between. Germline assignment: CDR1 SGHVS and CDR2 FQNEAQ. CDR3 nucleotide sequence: TGTGCCAGCAGCCGAACTGGCGGGGGGCAGGGCTATGGCTACACCTTC. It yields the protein CASSRTGGGQGYGYTF.

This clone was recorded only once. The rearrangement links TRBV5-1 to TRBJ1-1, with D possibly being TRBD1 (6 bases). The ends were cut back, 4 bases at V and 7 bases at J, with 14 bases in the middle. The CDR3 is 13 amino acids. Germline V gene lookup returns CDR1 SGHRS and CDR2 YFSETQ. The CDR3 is CASSLGRGNEAFF. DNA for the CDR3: TGCGCCAGCAGCCTGGGGAGGGGGAATGAAGCTTTCTTT.

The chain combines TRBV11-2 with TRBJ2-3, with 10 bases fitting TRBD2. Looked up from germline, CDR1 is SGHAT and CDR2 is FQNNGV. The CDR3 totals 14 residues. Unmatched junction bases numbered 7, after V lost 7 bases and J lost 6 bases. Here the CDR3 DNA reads TGTGCCAGCAACCTAGCGGGAGTTGCGGATACGCAGTATTTT. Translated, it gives CASNLAGVADTQYF. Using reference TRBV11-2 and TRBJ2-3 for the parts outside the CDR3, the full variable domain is EAGVAQSPRYKIIEKRQSVAFWCNPISGHATLYWYQQILGQGPKLLIQFQNNGVVDDSQLPKDRFSAERLKGVDSTLKIQPAKLEDSAVYLCASNLAGVADTQYFGPGTRLTVL.

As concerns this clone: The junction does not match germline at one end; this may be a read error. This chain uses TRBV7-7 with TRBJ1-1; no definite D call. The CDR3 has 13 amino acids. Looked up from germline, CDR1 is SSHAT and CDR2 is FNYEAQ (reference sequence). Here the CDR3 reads CASSLGRNTEAFF. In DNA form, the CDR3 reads TGTGCTAGCAGCTTAGGACGGAACACTGAAGCTTTCTTT.

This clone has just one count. The CDR3 DNA reads as TGTGCCAGCAGCTTCGGGACCTACGAGCAGTACTTC. The encoded protein is CASSFGTYEQYF. V and J are TRBV7-9 and TRBJ2-7; possibly TRBD2 for D (5 bases). The CDR3 spans 12 residues. Between the trimmed V and J ends, which lost 3 bases and 2 bases, there was a span of 5 bases. CDR1 is SEHNR and CDR2 is FQNEAQ in the germline V gene (reference sequence).

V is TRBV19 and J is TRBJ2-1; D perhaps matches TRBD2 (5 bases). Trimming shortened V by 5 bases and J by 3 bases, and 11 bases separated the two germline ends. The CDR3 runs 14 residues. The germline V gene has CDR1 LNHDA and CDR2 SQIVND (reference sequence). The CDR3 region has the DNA TGTGCCAGTAGTTGGGCTAGCAGCTACAATGAGCAGTTCTTC. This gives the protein CASSWASSYNEQFF.

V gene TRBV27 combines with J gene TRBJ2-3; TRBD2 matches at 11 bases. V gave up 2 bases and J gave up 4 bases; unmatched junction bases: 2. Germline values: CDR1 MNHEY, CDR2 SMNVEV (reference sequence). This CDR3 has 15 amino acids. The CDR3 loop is CASSLTSGGPDTQYF. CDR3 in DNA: TGTGCCAGCAGTTTAACTAGCGGGGGCCCAGATACGCAGTATTTT.

The CDR3 DNA reads as TGTGCCATCAGTACCGGACAGGGGGCGATCACAGATACGCAGTATTTT. This translates into CAISTGQGAITDTQYF. The rearrangement links TRBV10-3 to TRBJ2-3, with 11 bases matching TRBD1. Looked up from germline, CDR1 is ENHRY and CDR2 is SYGVKD. Trimming at V came to 5 bases and at J to 2 bases, leaving 6 bases not matched to a gene. The CDR3 length is 16 residues.